This is a list of T cell receptor beta chains from one sample in a study of technical replicates of blood from a handful of donors. Sequencing was performed with immunoSEQ multiplex PCR; in TCRdb, only in-frame clones are kept and a portion is missing. The table lists under 90,000 clones, under 95% of them singletons. The sample taken for sequencing was T cells isolated from PBMCs. The receptors were sampled from a human donor in good health. Each CDR3 is given with its conserved first and last residue. A D gene is named only where the DNA matches it firmly. Size is stated for part of the rows, as once, few or many counts, or as a class when the clone is expanded.

j_call	clone_size	cdr3_length	v_call	d_call	cdr3_aa	cdr3_nt
TRBJ2-1	.	15	TRBV6-5	TRBD1	CASRTGQGRENEQFF	TGTGCCAGCAGAACAGGACAGGGGAGGGAGAATGAGCAGTTCTTC
TRBJ1-5	.	19	TRBV10-2	TRBD1	CASSGPGTDQTYSNQPQHF	TGCGCCAGCAGTGGCCCCGGGACAGACCAGACTTATAGCAATCAGCCCCAGCATTTT
TRBJ2-7	once	17	TRBV11-1	TRBD1	CASTMHPGTDPSYEQYF	TGTGCCAGCACCATGCACCCAGGGACAGACCCTTCCTACGAGCAGTACTTC
TRBJ2-1	.	14	TRBV7-9	.	CASSPSGRYNEQFF	TGTGCCAGCAGCCCCAGTGGCCGTTACAATGAGCAGTTCTTC
TRBJ2-1	.	15	TRBV5-1	TRBD2	CASSAGTSGSIWQFF	TGCGCCAGCAGCGCCGGGACTAGCGGGAGCATATGGCAGTTCTTC
TRBJ2-5	.	14	TRBV5-1	TRBD2	CASSLTSGGETQYF	TGCGCCAGCAGCCTAACTAGCGGGGGAGAGACCCAGTACTTC
TRBJ2-1	once	19	TRBV4-1	TRBD1	CASSQSRLQGALHYNEQFF	TGCGCCAGCAGCCAATCCCGCCTCCAGGGGGCTCTCCACTACAATGAGCAGTTCTTC
TRBJ2-7	.	15	TRBV6-1	.	CASSKTGSSGYEQYF	TGTGCCAGCAGTAAAACAGGGAGCTCCGGATACGAGCAGTACTTC
TRBJ1-3	.	18	TRBV5-1	TRBD1	CASSLESGGFFGGNTIYF	TGCGCCAGCAGCTTGGAATCAGGGGGCTTTTTTGGCGGAAACACCATATATTTT
TRBJ1-4	few	15	TRBV19	TRBD1	CASSSRDSENEKLFF	TGTGCCAGTAGTTCCCGGGACAGCGAGAATGAAAAACTGTTTTTT
TRBJ2-7	.	14	TRBV19	.	CASKISENSYEQYF	TGTGCCAGTAAGATTAGCGAGAACTCCTACGAGCAGTACTTC
TRBJ2-1	.	11	TRBV20-1	.	CSAQPGDEQFF	TGCAGTGCTCAGCCGGGGGATGAGCAGTTCTTC
TRBJ2-1	.	18	TRBV4-1	TRBD2	CASRMSTSIKGIYNEQFF	TGCGCCAGCAGGATGTCGACTAGCATAAAGGGGATCTACAATGAGCAGTTCTTC
TRBJ2-1	.	17	TRBV9	.	CASSVYARLTNYNEQFF	TGTGCCAGCAGCGTATATGCCAGACTAACTAACTACAATGAGCAGTTCTTC
TRBJ2-2	.	16	TRBV5-1	TRBD1	CASSLNRDRNTGELFF	TGCGCCAGCAGCCTTAACCGGGACAGGAACACCGGGGAGCTGTTTTTT
TRBJ2-2	.	14	TRBV10-2	TRBD1	CASSDPGGPGELFF	TGCGCCAGCAGTGACCCAGGGGGCCCCGGGGAGCTGTTTTTT